Sequencing of this T cell receptor beta chain was carried out in a study of cytomegalovirus exposure and HLA in healthy donors. The overall study: In a later analysis, it was reported that the 110 or so validation repertoires had been produced on the same platform as the roughly 700 repertoires belonging to the first cohort. Study-wide results and limits: Cytomegalovirus status was reportedly diagnosed by the classifier with high sensitivity and specificity.

For this clone: The antigen is undetermined.

TCRdb's table, derived via immunoSEQ multiplex PCR, lists solely in-frame clones and lacks some. The sample holds more than 80,000 clones, about nine tenths seen once. This CDR3 has 13 residues. The V gene's germline CDR1 is MDHEN and CDR2 SYDVKM. Trimming removed 6 bases from V and 8 bases from J, with 13 bases in between. This receptor was identified in a young woman in good health and CMV-seropositive. The J gene is TRBJ1-4, the V gene TRBV28; perhaps TRBD1 as D (5 bases). Sequenced sample: PBMCs. CDR3 in DNA: TGTGCCAGCAGCACGGGGGGAGGGGAAAAACTGTTTTTT. Translating it yields CASSTGGGEKLFF. Complete variable domain (other parts from reference TRBV28 and TRBJ1-4): DVKVTQSSRYLVKRTGEKVFLECVQDMDHENMFWYRQDPGLGLRLIYFSYDVKMKEKGDIPEGYSVSREKKERFSLILESASTNQTSMYLCASSTGGGEKLFFGSGTQLSVL.